This T cell receptor (beta chain) was identified in a study of read filtering for tumor transcriptome and immune sequencing. Background on the study: Mean patient age was approximately 66 years, range roughly 40 to 85; 17 male, around 15 female. DNase treatment preceded whole-transcriptome library preparation.

Molecular barcoded adaptors covering alpha/delta and beta/gamma chains were used on 400 ng RNA. TCRdb re-called the reads through MiXCR, storing one row per CDR3 protein. The table records approximately 58,000 distinct CDR3 sequences, 20% to 25% of them present only once. This CDR3 has 15 amino acids. V shed 5 bases and J 9 bases; nucleotides not matched to a gene: 13. Sampling of bone marrow took place during active disease in every patient. Study results and limitations: The CD138-negative fraction was mixed bone marrow immune cells, not pure T cells.

This clonotype was counted ten times or more. The antigen is not known. The clonotype comes from a donor over 35 with multiple myeloma. Material for sequencing was a population of CD138-negative cells sorted from bone marrow. The chain has TRBV12-3 or TRBV12-4 and TRBJ2-3; 8 bases fit TRBD2. CDR3 loop: CASSPSGGGTPTQYF. DNA of the CDR3: TGTGCCAGCAGTCCGAGTGGCGGGGGGACACCGACGCAGTATTTT.